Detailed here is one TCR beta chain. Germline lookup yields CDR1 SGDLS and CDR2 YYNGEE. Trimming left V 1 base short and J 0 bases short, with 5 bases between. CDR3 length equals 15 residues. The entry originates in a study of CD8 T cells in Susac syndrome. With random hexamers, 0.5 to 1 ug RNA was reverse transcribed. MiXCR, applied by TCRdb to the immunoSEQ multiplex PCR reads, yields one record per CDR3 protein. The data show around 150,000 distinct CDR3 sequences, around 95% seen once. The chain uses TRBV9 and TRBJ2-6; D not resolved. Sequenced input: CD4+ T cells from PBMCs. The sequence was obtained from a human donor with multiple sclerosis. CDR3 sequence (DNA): TGTGCCAGCAGCGTAACAGACTCTGGGGCCAACGTCCTGACTTTC. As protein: CASSVTDSGANVLTF.